Below, 30 T cell receptor beta chains from the same sample are listed, as sequenced in a study of T-cell memory formation after mild COVID-19 (dated by TCRdb to the early 2020s). Libraries were built with 5' RACE. Instrument used: Illumina NovaSeq 6000. TCRdb reran the public reads through fastp at Q25 and MiXCR, keeping productive beta chains. Here each entry gathers all rows of one CDR3 protein and keeps the most common genes and DNA. Across this sample there are about 200,000 distinct CDR3 sequences, with roughly 18% seen only once. Roughly 2.4% of the sample goes to the ten largest clones. The sequencing sample was made of PBMCs or a T cell subset sorted from them (not recorded which). All receptors derive from an adult woman who had mild COVID-19 (a few samples of this study predate the infection). The sample titles of this study are shuffled in the database, so cell type and time point are left out; the donor was told from shared clones.

The V and J genes are TRBV7-3 and TRBJ2-4; TRBD1 agrees at 7 bases. Germline CDR1 SGHTA, CDR2 FQGTGA. V shed 5 bases and J 2 bases; nucleotides not matched to a gene: 9. CDR3 length: 16 residues. As DNA, the CDR3 is TGTGCCAGCAGCGCACAGGGGATGGGGACCAAAAACATTCAGTACTTC. Protein product: CASSAQGMGTKNIQYF.

This chain links TRBV2 with TRBJ1-1, with D maybe TRBD1 (5 bases). Trimming shortened V by 6 bases and J by 3 bases, and 14 bases separated the two germline ends. This CDR3 spans 14 amino acids. Germline V lookup: CDR1 SNHLY, CDR2 FYNNEI. CDR3 region: CASRKSWGYTEAFF. The CDR3 nucleotides read TGTGCCAGCAGGAAATCCTGGGGGTACACTGAAGCTTTCTTT.

This sequence joins TRBV29-1 and TRBJ2-1, with a tentative D call TRBD1 (5 bases). V was trimmed by 3 bases and J by 9 bases, leaving 15 bases between them. The CDR3 contains 13 residues. Germline-derived CDR1 and CDR2 are SQVTM and ANQGSEA. CDR3: CSVDARVSGEQFF. CDR3 bases: TGCAGCGTTGATGCCAGGGTTTCCGGTGAGCAGTTCTTC.

CDR3 sequence reads: CASRRGRSTEAFF. For the CDR3, the DNA is TGTGCCAGCAGGAGGGGGCGGTCCACTGAAGCTTTCTTT. V usage is TRBV5-5 and J usage is TRBJ1-1; 7 positions agree with TRBD1. After removal of 5 bases from V and 4 bases from J, the junction contained 5 bases not matched to a gene. There are 13 residues in the CDR3. CDR1 is SGHKS, CDR2 YYEKEE, per germline (reference sequence).

This rearrangement joins TRBV6-2 or TRBV6-3 to TRBJ2-2; 8 positions match TRBD1. Trimming cost V 8 bases and J 6 bases; bases outside gene matches: 8. This CDR3 is built from 14 residues. The germline CDR1 and CDR2 sequences are MNHEY and SVGEGT. The chain's CDR3 is CASSDRGAAGELFF. CDR3 DNA: TGTGCCAGCTCAGACAGGGGAGCTGCCGGGGAGCTGTTTTTT.

This clonotype was seen a handful of times. V and J are TRBV30 and TRBJ2-1; unclear D gene. The germline V gene encodes CDR1 GTSNPN and CDR2 SVGIG (reference sequence). Trimming cost V 0 bases and J 8 bases, with 5 bases left between them. The CDR3 consists of 11 residues. CDR3 DNA: TGTGCCTGGAGTGTAGCGTATGAGCAGTTCTTC. Encoded protein: CAWSVAYEQFF.

This chain uses TRBV2 with TRBJ2-7, with 15 bases identical to TRBD2. Germline V gives CDR1 SNHLY, CDR2 FYNNEI. J gave up 7 bases and V 2 bases, and 9 bases lay outside the gene matches. The CDR3 extends over 17 amino acids. Here the CDR3 reads CASSELPGLAGGREQYF. For the CDR3, the DNA is TGTGCCAGCAGTGAATTACCGGGACTAGCGGGAGGTAGGGAGCAGTACTTC.

This chain uses TRBV6-6 with TRBJ1-5, with D unclear. The length of the CDR3 is 13 residues. The V gene lost 2 bases and the J gene lost 3 bases, with 5 bases spanning the gap. CDR1 and CDR2 from the germline V gene are MNHNY and SVGAGI (reference sequence). The CDR3 region is CASSYKDNQPQHF. The CDR3 DNA follows: TGTGCCAGCAGTTACAAGGACAATCAGCCCCAGCATTTT.

The rearrangement links TRBV6-6 to TRBJ2-4; maybe TRBD2 (5 bases). Trimming pared 6 bases from V and 3 bases from J, leaving 15 bases between. The germline V gene encodes CDR1 MNHNY and CDR2 SVGAGI (reference sequence). The CDR3 is 15 amino acids. The CDR3 DNA is TGTGCCAGCAGACCGGGAATGAATGACAAAAACATTCAGTACTTC. Residues: CASRPGMNDKNIQYF.

The gene calls are TRBV5-5 and TRBJ2-1, with a tentative D call TRBD2 (6 bases). Germline V gene lookup returns CDR1 SGHKS and CDR2 YYEKEE (reference sequence). CDR3 length: 17 residues. V lost 5 bases to trimming and J lost 2 bases, with 20 bases between them. CDR3: CASRKAGSFLTYNEQFF. CDR3 DNA: TGTGCCAGCAGGAAGGCGGGGTCTTTCCTTACCTACAATGAGCAGTTCTTC.

In DNA form, the CDR3 reads TGTGCCAGCAGCCAAGTGGTAACTGAAGCTTTCTTT. It specifies CASSQVVTEAFF. This sequence joins TRBV3-1 and TRBJ1-1, with D uncertain. The CDR3 runs 12 residues. CDR1 is LGHDT and CDR2 is YNNKEL in the germline V gene (reference sequence). Trimming pared 1 base from V and 5 bases from J, leaving 5 bases between.

This clonotype came up a few times. One end of the junction fails to match germline, which may point to a read error. The V call is TRBV7-6, the J call TRBJ2-1; D is ambiguous. CDR1 SGHVS and CDR2 FNYEAQ come from the germline V gene. The length of the CDR3 is 14 residues. The CDR3 sequence is CASSLGDLYSEQFF. Here the CDR3 DNA reads TGTGCCAGCAGCTTAGGGGATCTGTACAGTGAGCAGTTCTTC.

V usage is TRBV27 and J usage is TRBJ1-2, with 8 positions matching TRBD1. The trim removed 6 bases at V and 7 bases at J, leaving 10 bases unmatched. The CDR3 spans 14 residues. Germline CDR1 reads MNHEY; CDR2 reads SMNVEV (reference sequence). The CDR3 loop is CASRRTGTVPGYTF. The DNA of the CDR3 is TGTGCCAGCAGGCGGACAGGGACAGTACCTGGCTACACCTTC.

The CDR3 region is CASSPTQTDTQYF. In DNA, the CDR3 is TGTGCCAGCTCACCAACTCAGACAGATACGCAGTATTTT. The rearrangement uses TRBV18 and TRBJ2-3; D remains unclear. The CDR3 loop spans 13 amino acids. Germline V CDR1 and CDR2: KGHSH, LQKENI. Trimming left V 2 bases short and J 3 bases short, with 6 bases between.

This clonotype turned up a few times. The chain employs TRBV15 and TRBJ2-5; possibly TRBD1 or TRBD2 for D (6 bases each). This CDR3 is built from 13 residues. Between the trimmed V and J ends, which lost 1 base and 11 bases, there was a span of 14 bases. Germline lookup yields CDR1 LNHNV and CDR2 YYDKDF (reference sequence). The chain's CDR3 is CATSRAGAGGQYF. CDR3 DNA: TGTGCCACCAGCAGAGCGGGGGCAGGAGGGCAGTACTTC.

This clonotype was recorded a few times. The V and J genes are TRBV12-3 or TRBV12-4 and TRBJ1-1, with D maybe TRBD1 (5 bases). Between the trimmed V and J ends, which lost 10 bases and 2 bases, there was a span of 14 bases. The CDR3 runs 13 residues. In nucleotides, the CDR3 is TGTGCCACCGCATGGGGCCACAACACTGAAGCTTTCTTT. Its translation: CATAWGHNTEAFF.

The chain employs TRBV29-1 and TRBJ1-1; D ambiguous. Trimming took 4 bases from V and 4 from J, leaving 10 bases between them. The CDR3 loop spans 12 amino acids. Looked up from germline, CDR1 is SQVTM and CDR2 is ANQGSEA. This CDR3 is CSVGGYGTEAFF. CDR3 in DNA: TGCAGCGTTGGGGGTTATGGCACTGAAGCTTTCTTT.

V usage is TRBV12-3 or TRBV12-4 and J usage is TRBJ2-5; 7 positions agree with TRBD2. The ends lost 6 bases at V and 5 bases at J; junction bases unmatched: 6. The CDR3 is 13 residues long. CDR3 amino acids: CASRPGLTETQYF. The CDR3 DNA follows: TGTGCCAGCAGGCCGGGACTAACTGAGACCCAGTACTTC.

This clonotype was recorded a few times. The rearrangement joins TRBV5-1 to TRBJ1-1; D unresolved. Trimming took 4 bases from V and 1 from J, leaving 20 bases between them. This CDR3 contains 17 residues. Germline loops: CDR1 SGHRS, CDR2 YFSETQ. Here the CDR3 reads CASSVARGEAQNTEAFF. As DNA, the CDR3 is TGCGCCAGCAGCGTGGCCCGTGGGGAAGCTCAGAACACTGAAGCTTTCTTT. The full variable domain, its missing parts supplied by reference TRBV5-1 and TRBJ1-1, is KAGVTQTPRYLIKTRGQQVTLSCSPISGHRSVSWYQQTPGQGLQFLFEYFSETQRNKGNFPGRFSGRQFSNSRSEMNVSTLELGDSALYLCASSVARGEAQNTEAFFGQGTRLTVV.

This clonotype occurred a few times. The genes are TRBV6-2 or TRBV6-3 and TRBJ2-1, with 11 bases aligning to TRBD2. CDR1 is MNHEY and CDR2 is SVGEGT in the germline V gene. Trimming removed 7 bases from V and 7 bases from J; junction bases left unmatched: 12. This CDR3 contains 16 residues. The CDR3 here is CASTSGLAVVANEQFF. The CDR3 DNA is TGTGCCAGCACCTCGGGACTAGCGGTAGTGGCAAATGAGCAGTTCTTC.

This sequence joins TRBV7-9 and TRBJ2-6; D gene uncertain. The length of the CDR3 is 16 residues. V was shortened by 3 bases and J by 0 bases, with 9 bases between the two germline ends. The germline gives CDR1 SEHNR, CDR2 FQNEAQ (reference sequence). The CDR3 region has the DNA TGTGCCAGCAGCTTTCTGACCAACTCTGGGGCCAACGTCCTGACTTTC. Translating it yields CASSFLTNSGANVLTF.

V and J are TRBV24-1 and TRBJ1-1, with D tentatively TRBD1 (5 bases). The germline V gene encodes CDR1 KGHDR and CDR2 SFDVKD. This CDR3 contains 12 residues. V lost 7 bases to trimming and J lost 4 bases, with 9 bases between them. CDR3 DNA: TGTGCCACCAGGGACACTGGCACTGAAGCTTTCTTT. Its protein product is CATRDTGTEAFF.

The chain has TRBV7-2 and TRBJ1-5, with D possibly matching TRBD1 (5 bases). Per the germline V gene, CDR1 is SGHTA and CDR2 is FQGNSA. The CDR3 spans 15 residues. The V gene lost 1 base and the J gene lost 4 bases, with 11 bases spanning the gap. The CDR3 loop reads CASSLDYAGNQPQHF. The DNA of the CDR3 is TGTGCCAGCAGCTTAGACTACGCAGGGAATCAGCCCCAGCATTTT.

The chain is built from TRBV24-1 and TRBJ2-5; the D is unclear. Trimming shortened V by 3 bases and J by 2 bases, and 12 bases separated the two germline ends. CDR3 length equals 15 residues. CDR1 is KGHDR and CDR2 is SFDVKD in the germline V gene. The CDR3 DNA reads as TGTGCCACCAGTGATATCATGTGGAAACAAGAGACCCAGTACTTC. It translates to CATSDIMWKQETQYF.

This clonotype was observed a few times. V gene TRBV5-1 combines with J gene TRBJ1-1; D call uncertain. The CDR3 totals 14 residues. Trimming stripped 4 bases from V and 0 bases from J, with 10 bases between. Germline CDR1 reads SGHRS; CDR2 reads YFSETQ. The CDR3 coding sequence is TGCGCCAGCAGCCCCCTAGGGCTGAACACTGAAGCTTTCTTT. Its translation is CASSPLGLNTEAFF.

This clonotype has a handful of counts. This sequence joins TRBV5-1 and TRBJ1-1, with D hard to call. This CDR3 spans 15 amino acids. Trimming took 1 base from V and 1 from J, leaving 11 bases between them. In germline, CDR1 is SGHRS, CDR2 YFSETQ. The CDR3 DNA sequence: TGCGCCAGCAGCTTGAGTACCTGGGGGAACACTGAAGCTTTCTTT. It codes for CASSLSTWGNTEAFF.

V and J are TRBV6-5 and TRBJ2-3, with D tentatively TRBD2 (6 bases). The CDR3 has 15 amino acids. Looked up from germline, CDR1 is MNHEY and CDR2 is SVGAGI. Trimming shortened V by 2 bases and J by 2 bases, and 11 bases separated the two germline ends. The CDR3 is CASSYRDSHTDTQYF. In DNA, the CDR3 is TGTGCCAGCAGTTACCGGGACTCTCACACAGATACGCAGTATTTT.

This clonotype was recorded at least ten times. The chain couples TRBV5-1 to TRBJ1-5, with D unresolved. Trimming took off 4 bases at V and 6 bases at J, with 11 bases between the two ends. Germline lookup yields CDR1 SGHRS and CDR2 YFSETQ. The CDR3 sequence is 13 residues long. The CDR3 DNA sequence: TGCGCCAGCAGCCTGGGAGGGTTTCAGCCCCAGCATTTT. This encodes CASSLGGFQPQHF.

This clonotype was picked up a small number of times. The chain is built from TRBV20-1 and TRBJ2-7, with 7 positions matching TRBD2. CDR1 and CDR2 (germline): DFQATT, SNEGSKA (reference sequence). J lost 11 bases, V lost 5 bases, and 9 bases had no gene match. This CDR3 has 11 residues. The CDR3 DNA reads as TGCAGTGCTCGGCATGCGGCGGGGGAGTACTTC. Its protein product is CSARHAAGEYF.

The rearrangement uses TRBV5-1 and TRBJ1-1; TRBD1 is a possible D gene (5 bases). Germline CDR1 is SGHRS and CDR2 is YFSETQ. The V and J ends lost 1 base and 3 bases respectively, with 10 bases between them. There are 14 residues in the CDR3. The CDR3 sequence: CASSLLSRDTEAFF. DNA for the CDR3: TGCGCCAGCAGCTTGCTGAGCAGGGACACTGAAGCTTTCTTT.